This T cell receptor beta chain stems from a study of blood T cell repertoires in COVID-19. Overall study context: The United States, Italy and Spain supplied acute and convalescent COVID-19 samples. T cells, B-cell-depleted T cells, or PBMCs provided the cDNA or gDNA that served as material.

Between the trimmed V and J ends, which lost 9 bases and 1 base, there was a span of 10 bases. The germline CDR1 and CDR2 sequences are SEHNR and FQNEAQ (reference sequence). The CDR3 has 13 residues. Participant reports of clinical history set cohort assignment. It was within 2 weeks before study entry that exposed participants met a COVID-19 case. TCRdb keeps only in-frame clones here, not all; method: immunoSEQ multiplex PCR. Here the sample spans more than 150,000 clones, approximately 80% being singletons. Sequencing was done on a sample of PBMCs or T cells enriched from blood (not recorded which). The sequence was obtained from a man between 60 and 75 years old who had been exposed to COVID-19. The chain carries TRBV7-9 and TRBJ1-5, with D hard to call. The DNA for the CDR3 is TGTGCCAGTGGAGTCGTGAGCAATCAGCCCCAGCATTTT. Translating gives CASGVVSNQPQHF.